A selection of T cell receptor beta chains follows, all from one sample in a study of cytomegalovirus exposure and HLA in healthy donors. Some clones are missing from TCRdb's copy, which holds only in-frame ones; the method was immunoSEQ multiplex PCR. The table has 90,000 to 120,000 clones, about 80% seen once. The sample consisted of PBMCs. The receptors originated from a man younger than 40 in good health and CMV-seropositive. Each CDR3 is given with its conserved first and last residue. Each record gives: CDR3 length, D gene, V gene, J gene, clone size, CDR3 DNA, CDR3 protein. D genes are given only for firm matches. Not every row has a clone size; where given, it reads once, few, many or a size class.

length: 14; D: TRBD1; V: TRBV5-8; J: TRBJ2-7; size: NA; DNA: TGTGCCAGCAGCTCCGGACAGGGGTTCTACGAGCAGTACTTC; CDR3: CASSSGQGFYEQYF
length: 16; D: TRBD2; V: TRBV7-9; J: TRBJ2-2; size: NA; DNA: TGTTCCAGCAGCTGGACTCTAGCGGGGGGGTCCGGGGAGCTGTTTTTT; CDR3: CSSSWTLAGGSGELFF
length: 15; D: TRBD1; V: TRBV30; J: TRBJ1-2; size: NA; DNA: TGTGCCTGGAGTGCCGGGACAGGAGCCCTCTATGGCTACACCTTC; CDR3: CAWSAGTGALYGYTF
length: 13; D: NA; V: TRBV2; J: TRBJ2-2; size: NA; DNA: TGTGCCAGCAAGGCGGGATACACCGGGGAGCTGTTTTTT; CDR3: CASKAGYTGELFF
length: 14; D: NA; V: TRBV9; J: TRBJ1-2; size: NA; DNA: TGTGCCAGCAGGGAGAGGAACAGGATGGTTGGCTACACCTTC; CDR3: CASRERNRMVGYTF
length: 14; D: TRBD2; V: TRBV7-3; J: TRBJ2-5; size: once; DNA: TGTGCCAGCAGCTCAGGGACTAGCAGGGAGACCCAGTACTTC; CDR3: CASSSGTSRETQYF
length: 14; D: TRBD1; V: TRBV5-1; J: TRBJ1-4; size: NA; DNA: TGCGCCAGCACTCGAGAGACAGGGCATGAAAAACTGTTTTTT; CDR3: CASTRETGHEKLFF
length: 15; D: TRBD1; V: TRBV6-5; J: TRBJ1-2; size: NA; DNA: TGTGCCAGTAGAACAGGGGGCTCTAGGGGCTATGGCTACACCTTC; CDR3: CASRTGGSRGYGYTF
length: 13; D: NA; V: TRBV28; J: TRBJ1-1; size: NA; DNA: TGTGCCAGCACCATTTCCGGACAGACTGAAGCTTTCTTT; CDR3: CASTISGQTEAFF
length: 15; D: TRBD2; V: TRBV7-9; J: TRBJ2-7; size: NA; DNA: TGTGCCAGCAGCTTAGGGTTAGCGGGGACGGACGAGCAGTACTTC; CDR3: CASSLGLAGTDEQYF
length: 14; D: TRBD1; V: TRBV5-1; J: TRBJ1-6; size: NA; DNA: TGCGCCAGCAGCTTAGGACAGGACGGTTCACCCCTCCACTTT; CDR3: CASSLGQDGSPLHF
length: 15; D: TRBD2; V: TRBV2; J: TRBJ2-1; size: NA; DNA: TGTGCCAGCAGTGAACGCGGGGGGGCCATCCTTGAGCAGTTCTTC; CDR3: CASSERGGAILEQFF
length: 14; D: NA; V: TRBV19; J: TRBJ1-2; size: NA; DNA: TGTGCCAGTAGTATATTCCCAGAAAGCTATGGCTACACCTTC; CDR3: CASSIFPESYGYTF
length: 14; D: TRBD1; V: TRBV10-2; J: TRBJ1-2; size: NA; DNA: TGCGCCAGCAGTGGCCTGGACAGGGCCTATGGCTACACCTTC; CDR3: CASSGLDRAYGYTF
length: 13; D: NA; V: TRBV4-1; J: TRBJ2-3; size: NA; DNA: TGCGCCAGCAGCCAACAGGGGGGCGATACGCAGTATTTT; CDR3: CASSQQGGDTQYF
length: 16; D: NA; V: TRBV11-2; J: TRBJ2-5; size: NA; DNA: TGTGCCAGCAGCTTAGATCGAGACCCCGCAGGTTTTAACCAGTACTTC; CDR3: CASSLDRDPAGFNQYF
length: 13; D: NA; V: TRBV30; J: TRBJ1-1; size: NA; DNA: TGTGCCTGGAGTGTTAGCATCGGCACTGAAGCTTTCTTT; CDR3: CAWSVSIGTEAFF
length: 12; D: NA; V: TRBV2; J: TRBJ1-5; size: NA; DNA: TGTGCCAGCAGTGCGTTGAGGGAAGCCCAGCATTTT; CDR3: CASSALREAQHF
length: 14; D: TRBD1; V: TRBV7-6; J: TRBJ1-5; size: NA; DNA: TGTGCCAGCAGCTCGGGACAGAACAATCAGCCCCAGCATTTT; CDR3: CASSSGQNNQPQHF
length: 14; D: NA; V: TRBV25-1; J: TRBJ2-7; size: NA; DNA: TGTGCCAGCAGTTACGACTCAGCCTCCTACGAGCAGTACTTC; CDR3: CASSYDSASYEQYF
length: 17; D: TRBD1; V: TRBV10-2; J: TRBJ2-7; size: NA; DNA: TGCGCCAGCAGCGGAGAAACGCGACAGGGACCATCCTACGAGCAGTACTTC; CDR3: CASSGETRQGPSYEQYF
length: 18; D: NA; V: TRBV21-1; J: TRBJ2-5; size: NA; DNA: TGTGCCAGCAGCAAAGTGCATCGGGGACAGGGGAGGGAAGAGACCCAGTACTTC; CDR3: CASSKVHRGQGREETQYF
length: 15; D: NA; V: TRBV7-8; J: TRBJ1-6; size: NA; DNA: TGTGCCAGCAGCTTATTGGCAGGCGTAAATTCACCCCTCCACTTT; CDR3: CASSLLAGVNSPLHF
length: 14; D: NA; V: TRBV7-9; J: TRBJ1-2; size: once; DNA: TGTGCCAGCAGCTCTCTAGGGGACATCTATGGCTACACCTTC; CDR3: CASSSLGDIYGYTF
length: 14; D: NA; V: TRBV4-2; J: TRBJ1-2; size: NA; DNA: TGTGCCAGCAGCCGGGGGCAGGGAGACTATGGCTACACCTTC; CDR3: CASSRGQGDYGYTF
length: 13; D: NA; V: TRBV19; J: TRBJ2-2; size: NA; DNA: TGTGCCAGTAGTACGACAGGCGCCGGGGAGCTGTTTTTT; CDR3: CASSTTGAGELFF
length: 13; D: NA; V: TRBV5-8; J: TRBJ2-5; size: NA; DNA: TGTGCCAGCAGCTTGGGCGGAGGCGAGACCCAGTACTTC; CDR3: CASSLGGGETQYF
length: 15; D: NA; V: TRBV12-5; J: TRBJ2-7; size: NA; DNA: TGTGCTAGTGGTTTGACCGGGACTGGATCCTACGAGCAGTACTTC; CDR3: CASGLTGTGSYEQYF
length: 14; D: TRBD2; V: TRBV25-1; J: TRBJ2-1; size: NA; DNA: TGTGCCAGCAGTGCTAGCGGGGGGACCAATGAGCAGTTCTTC; CDR3: CASSASGGTNEQFF
length: 14; D: TRBD1; V: TRBV9; J: TRBJ2-7; size: NA; DNA: TGTGCCAGCAGCCCCTCGGGACAGGGTTACGAGCAGTACTTC; CDR3: CASSPSGQGYEQYF